This T cell receptor beta chain stems from a study of shared clonotypes between healthy human individuals. The length of the CDR3 is 15 residues. Trimming removed 6 bases from V and 2 bases from J, with 14 bases in between. Germline V gives CDR1 MDHEN, CDR2 SYDVKM. Naive CD8 populations comprised CD45RO-negative cells positively selected for CCR7, excluding terminally differentiated effector memory CD45RA+ cells. Repertoires were generated with immunoSEQ multiplex PCR, while TCRdb's copy carries only in-frame clones and drops some. The data show fewer than 700,000 clones, about 95% seen once. The chain uses TRBV28 and TRBJ1-3; D unresolved. This sequence was found in a woman aged 30 to 39 in good health. Sample: naive CD8+ T cells sorted from blood. The CDR3 nucleotides are TGTGCCAGCAGACTCGGGTCCCTTACTGGAAACACCATATATTTT. This encodes CASRLGSLTGNTIYF.